This is a list of T cell receptor beta chains from one sample in a study of T cell clusters in autoimmune cytopenias. TCRdb reanalyzed the multiplex PCR reads, giving one entry per CDR3 protein sequence and no DNA. This table holds a few thousand distinct CDR3 sequences. Sample: peripheral blood. All receptors come from a human donor with an autoimmune cytopenia or autoimmune hepatitis (not recorded which). CDR3s include the opening cysteine and the closing phenylalanine or tryptophan. Fields, in order: V gene, J gene, clone size, CDR3 protein. Only part of the rows carry a size: once, few, many, or a class if the clone is expanded.

>TRBV30|TRBJ2-1|medium-sized
CAWSSNRVTSYNEQFF
>TRBV7-9|TRBJ1-5|NA
CASSLGRDRDGNQPQHF
>TRBV5-5|TRBJ2-1|medium-sized
CASSWADSSYNEQFF
>TRBV11-2|TRBJ1-4|NA
CASSLTGGGEKLFF
>TRBV28|TRBJ2-5|NA
CASSLRGGAETQYF
>TRBV11-2|TRBJ2-5|NA
CASSFGETQYF
>TRBV12-3/TRBV12-4|TRBJ2-1|NA
CASATSSYNEQFF
>TRBV30|TRBJ1-4|medium-sized
CAWSGVYEKLFF
>TRBV6-5|TRBJ2-7|medium-sized
CASSYKAGEQYF
>TRBV19|TRBJ2-1|medium-sized
CASSIGTSPTEQFF
>TRBV30|TRBJ1-5|medium-sized
CAWRDRGSNQPQHF
>TRBV27|TRBJ1-6|medium-sized
CASSFVGSPLHF
>TRBV19|TRBJ1-5|medium-sized
CASSKAFTQPQHF
>TRBV28|TRBJ2-1|NA
CASSFGASYNEQFF
>TRBV24-1|TRBJ1-2|NA
CATSERGQPARGYTF
>TRBV29-1|TRBJ2-1|medium-sized
CSVDGLAGMFDNEQFF
>TRBV12-3/TRBV12-4|TRBJ1-6|NA
CASSLIQGPNSPLHF
>TRBV27|TRBJ2-2|medium-sized
CASSFRGDDTGELFF
>TRBV19|TRBJ1-4|NA
CASSARKDNEKLFF
>TRBV6-5|TRBJ2-3|medium-sized
CASSYSRGRTDTQYF
>TRBV6-5|TRBJ2-1|medium-sized
CASRAGQGGIYNEQFF
>TRBV18|TRBJ2-1|medium-sized
CASSPLIGGLISYNEQFF
>TRBV18|TRBJ1-5|NA
CASSLTPGTDQPQHF
>TRBV29-1|TRBJ2-3|medium-sized
CSVENPLAGGTDTQYF
>TRBV7-2|TRBJ2-3|NA
CASSAASTDTQYF
>TRBV6-5|TRBJ2-3|medium-sized
CASTERTVRDTQYF
>TRBV12-3/TRBV12-4|TRBJ1-5|NA
CASSLGVNQPQHF
>TRBV6-1|TRBJ1-1|medium-sized
CASSGDISNTEAFF
>TRBV18|TRBJ2-7|NA
CASSPLLRESYEQYF
>TRBV10-3|TRBJ1-1|NA
CAISESGVSSKAFF
>TRBV4-2|TRBJ2-5|NA
CASSLAYEQYF
>TRBV6-5|TRBJ2-5|medium-sized
CASRTGTGSYFPRETQYF
>TRBV4-2|TRBJ2-1|NA
CASSQDLPGQGRNEQFF
>TRBV6-1|TRBJ2-7|medium-sized
CASTSPGTSGRAISYEQYF
>TRBV28|TRBJ2-7|NA
CASSFLSGDEQYF
>TRBV20-1|TRBJ1-2|NA
CSASDRSGLGYGYTF
>TRBV12-3/TRBV12-4|TRBJ2-5|medium-sized
CASKPFRGWVGTQYF
>TRBV12-3/TRBV12-4|TRBJ2-2|medium-sized
CASPGGTGELFF
>TRBV6-5|TRBJ2-3|NA
CASSLQGAMDTQYF
>TRBV27|TRBJ1-5|medium-sized
CASSLFRNQPQHF
>TRBV5-1|TRBJ1-1|NA
CASSLGMGAEAFF
>TRBV27|TRBJ1-4|medium-sized
CASSLQGTGNEKLFF
>TRBV21-1|TRBJ1-4|NA
CASSPDRGNEKLFF
>TRBV12-5|TRBJ1-5|NA
CARGEGNQPQHF
>TRBV30|TRBJ2-7|NA
CAWSTLDTGSYEQYF
>TRBV12-3/TRBV12-4|TRBJ1-3|NA
CASRTGSGNTIYF
>TRBV19|TRBJ1-2|medium-sized
CASTNRRQVYGYTF
>TRBV29-1|TRBJ1-4|medium-sized
CSVVWVGGRNEKLFF
>TRBV12-3/TRBV12-4|TRBJ2-7|medium-sized
CASSGTSGGTAYEQYF
>TRBV6-5|TRBJ1-1|NA
CASSYWYRGINTEAFF
>TRBV7-6|TRBJ2-5|NA
CASSRHRGQETQYF
>TRBV6-5|TRBJ2-7|NA
CASSYSRQGYSYEQYF
>TRBV27|TRBJ1-1|NA
CASSQDLGNTEAFF
>TRBV6-1|TRBJ2-5|NA
CASGTGGWKTQYF
>TRBV12-3/TRBV12-4|TRBJ1-4|NA
CASSLPGQGEKLFF
>TRBV12-3/TRBV12-4|TRBJ1-4|hyperexpanded
CASSLSQGFEKLFF
>TRBV12-3/TRBV12-4|TRBJ1-5|NA
CASSSGDGQPQHF